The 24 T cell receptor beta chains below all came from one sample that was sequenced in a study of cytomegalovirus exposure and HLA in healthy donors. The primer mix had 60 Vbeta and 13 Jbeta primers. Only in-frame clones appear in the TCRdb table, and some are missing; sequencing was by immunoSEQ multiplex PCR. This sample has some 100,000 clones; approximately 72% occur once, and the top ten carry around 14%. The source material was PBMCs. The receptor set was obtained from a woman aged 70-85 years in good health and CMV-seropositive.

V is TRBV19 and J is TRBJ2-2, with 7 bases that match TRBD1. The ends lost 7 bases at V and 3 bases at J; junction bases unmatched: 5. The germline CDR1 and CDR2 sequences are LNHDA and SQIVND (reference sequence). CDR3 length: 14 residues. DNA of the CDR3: TGTGCCAGTACGGAAGGGGGCTACACCGGGGAGCTGTTTTTT. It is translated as CASTEGGYTGELFF.

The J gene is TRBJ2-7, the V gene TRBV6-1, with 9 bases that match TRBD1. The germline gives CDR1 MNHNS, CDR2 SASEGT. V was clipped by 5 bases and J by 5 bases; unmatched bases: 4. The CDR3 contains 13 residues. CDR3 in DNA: TGTGCCAGCAGTTGGACAGGGGTCAACGAGCAGTACTTC. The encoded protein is CASSWTGVNEQYF.

CDR3 in amino acids: CASSRQTAGNQPQHF. CDR3 nucleotides: TGTGCCAGCAGTCGTCAGACCGCGGGCAATCAGCCCCAGCATTTT. The chain joins TRBV7-2 to TRBJ1-5; no reliable D call. Trimming stripped 6 bases from V and 2 bases from J, with 14 bases between. CDR1 and CDR2 from the germline V gene are SGHTA and FQGNSA. The CDR3 is 15 residues long.

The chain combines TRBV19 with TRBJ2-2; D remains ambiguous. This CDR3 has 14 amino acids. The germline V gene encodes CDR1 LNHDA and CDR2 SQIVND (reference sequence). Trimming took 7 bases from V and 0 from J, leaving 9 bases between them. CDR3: CASTGHPNTGELFF. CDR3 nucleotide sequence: TGTGCCAGTACTGGGCACCCGAACACCGGGGAGCTGTTTTTT. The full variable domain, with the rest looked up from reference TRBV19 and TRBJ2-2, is DGGITQSPKYLFRKEGQNVTLSCEQNLNHDAMYWYRQDPGQGLRLIYYSQIVNDFQKGDIAEGYSVSREKKESFPLTVTSAQKNPTAFYLCASTGHPNTGELFFGEGSRLTVL.

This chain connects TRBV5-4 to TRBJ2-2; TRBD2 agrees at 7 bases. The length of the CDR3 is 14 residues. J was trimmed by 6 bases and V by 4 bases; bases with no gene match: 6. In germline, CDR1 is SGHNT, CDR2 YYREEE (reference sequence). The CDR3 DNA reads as TGTGCCAGCAGCCTACTGGGGGGGGCCGGGGAGCTGTTTTTT. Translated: CASSLLGGAGELFF.

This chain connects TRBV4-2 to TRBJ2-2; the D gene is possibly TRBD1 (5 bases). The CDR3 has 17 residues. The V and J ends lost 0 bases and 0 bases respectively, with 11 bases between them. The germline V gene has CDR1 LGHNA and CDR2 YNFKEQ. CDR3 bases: TGTGCCAGCAGCCAAGAGACAGTCCTGACGAACACCGGGGAGCTGTTTTTT. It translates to CASSQETVLTNTGELFF.

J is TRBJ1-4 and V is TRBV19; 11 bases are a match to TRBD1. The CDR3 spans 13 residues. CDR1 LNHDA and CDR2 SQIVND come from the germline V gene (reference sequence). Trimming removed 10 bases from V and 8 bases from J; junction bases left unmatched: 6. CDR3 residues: CATRDRGTEKLFF. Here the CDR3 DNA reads TGTGCCACCAGGGACAGGGGGACCGAAAAACTGTTTTTT. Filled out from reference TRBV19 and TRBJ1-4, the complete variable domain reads DGGITQSPKYLFRKEGQNVTLSCEQNLNHDAMYWYRQDPGQGLRLIYYSQIVNDFQKGDIAEGYSVSREKKESFPLTVTSAQKNPTAFYLCATRDRGTEKLFFGSGTQLSVL.

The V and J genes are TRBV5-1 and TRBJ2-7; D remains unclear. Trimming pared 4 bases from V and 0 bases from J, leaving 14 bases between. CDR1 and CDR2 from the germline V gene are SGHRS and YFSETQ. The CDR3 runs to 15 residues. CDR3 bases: TGCGCCAGCAGCCCCACCATACAGAGCTCCTACGAGCAGTACTTC. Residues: CASSPTIQSSYEQYF. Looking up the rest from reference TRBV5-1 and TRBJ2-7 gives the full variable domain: KAGVTQTPRYLIKTRGQQVTLSCSPISGHRSVSWYQQTPGQGLQFLFEYFSETQRNKGNFPGRFSGRQFSNSRSEMNVSTLELGDSALYLCASSPTIQSSYEQYFGPGTRLTVT.

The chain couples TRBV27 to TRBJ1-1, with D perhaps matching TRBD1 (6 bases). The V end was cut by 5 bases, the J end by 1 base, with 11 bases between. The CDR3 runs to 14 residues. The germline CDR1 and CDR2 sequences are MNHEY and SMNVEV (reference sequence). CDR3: CASSLRGWNTEAFF. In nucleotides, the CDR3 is TGTGCCAGCAGTCTCAGGGGTTGGAACACTGAAGCTTTCTTT.

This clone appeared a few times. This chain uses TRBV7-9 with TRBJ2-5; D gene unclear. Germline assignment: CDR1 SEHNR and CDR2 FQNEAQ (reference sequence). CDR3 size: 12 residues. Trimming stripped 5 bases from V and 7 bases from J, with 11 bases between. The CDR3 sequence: CASSHTVLTQYF. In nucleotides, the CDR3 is TGTGCCAGCAGCCACACAGTCCTGACCCAGTACTTC.

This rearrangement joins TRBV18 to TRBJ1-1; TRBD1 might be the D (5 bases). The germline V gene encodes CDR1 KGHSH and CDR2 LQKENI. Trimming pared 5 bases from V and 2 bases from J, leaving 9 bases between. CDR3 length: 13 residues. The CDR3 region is CASSTTVNTEAFF. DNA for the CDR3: TGTGCCAGCTCAACGACAGTCAACACTGAAGCTTTCTTT.

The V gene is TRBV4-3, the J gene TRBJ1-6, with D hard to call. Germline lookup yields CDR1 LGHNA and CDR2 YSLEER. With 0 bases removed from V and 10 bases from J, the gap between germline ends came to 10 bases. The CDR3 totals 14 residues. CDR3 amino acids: CASSQDEAASPLHF. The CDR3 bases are TGCGCCAGCAGCCAAGATGAGGCAGCCTCACCCCTCCACTTT.

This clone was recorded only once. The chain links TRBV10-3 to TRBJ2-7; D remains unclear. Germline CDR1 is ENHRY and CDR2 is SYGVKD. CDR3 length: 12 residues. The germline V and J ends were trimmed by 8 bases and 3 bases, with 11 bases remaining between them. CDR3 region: CAISGQVYEQYF. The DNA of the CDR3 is TGTGCCATCTCTGGTCAGGTCTACGAGCAGTACTTC.

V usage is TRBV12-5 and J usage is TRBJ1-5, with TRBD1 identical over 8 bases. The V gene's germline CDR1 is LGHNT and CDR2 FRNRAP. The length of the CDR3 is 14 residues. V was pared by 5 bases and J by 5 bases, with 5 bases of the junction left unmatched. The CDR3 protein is CASGITGGHQPQHF. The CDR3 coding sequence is TGTGCTAGTGGTATCACAGGGGGACATCAGCCCCAGCATTTT.

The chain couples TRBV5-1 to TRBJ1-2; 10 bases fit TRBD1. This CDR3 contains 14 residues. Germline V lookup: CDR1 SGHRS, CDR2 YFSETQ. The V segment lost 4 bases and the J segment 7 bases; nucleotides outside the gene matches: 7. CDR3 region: CASSPDRGTSGYTF. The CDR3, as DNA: TGCGCCAGCAGCCCGGACAGGGGGACGAGTGGCTACACCTTC.

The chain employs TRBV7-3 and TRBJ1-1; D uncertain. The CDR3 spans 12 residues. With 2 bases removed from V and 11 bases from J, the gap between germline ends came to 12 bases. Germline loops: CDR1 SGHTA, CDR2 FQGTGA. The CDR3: CASSLFVGRAFF. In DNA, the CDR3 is TGTGCCAGCAGCTTATTTGTCGGTCGGGCTTTCTTT.

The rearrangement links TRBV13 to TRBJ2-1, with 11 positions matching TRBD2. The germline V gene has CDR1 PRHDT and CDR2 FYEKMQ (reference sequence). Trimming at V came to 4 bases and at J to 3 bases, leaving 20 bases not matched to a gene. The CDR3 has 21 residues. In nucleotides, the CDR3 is TGTGCCAGCAGCTCCCTACGGTGGGGGACTAGCGGACTCCGGGGCTACAATGAGCAGTTCTTC. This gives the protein CASSSLRWGTSGLRGYNEQFF.

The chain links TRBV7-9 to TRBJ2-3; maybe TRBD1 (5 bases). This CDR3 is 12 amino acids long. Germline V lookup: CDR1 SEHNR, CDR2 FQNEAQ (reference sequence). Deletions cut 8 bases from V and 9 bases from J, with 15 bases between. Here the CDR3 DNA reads TGTGCCAGCGCCCTTACAGCAGGGACGCAGTATTTT. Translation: CASALTAGTQYF.

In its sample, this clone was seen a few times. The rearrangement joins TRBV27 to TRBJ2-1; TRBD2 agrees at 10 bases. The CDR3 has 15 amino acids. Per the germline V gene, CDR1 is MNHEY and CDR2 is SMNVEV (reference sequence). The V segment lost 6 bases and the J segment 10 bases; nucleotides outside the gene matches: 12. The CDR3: CASSQSGRARGEQFF. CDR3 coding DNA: TGTGCCAGCAGCCAGAGCGGGAGGGCCCGGGGGGAGCAGTTCTTC.

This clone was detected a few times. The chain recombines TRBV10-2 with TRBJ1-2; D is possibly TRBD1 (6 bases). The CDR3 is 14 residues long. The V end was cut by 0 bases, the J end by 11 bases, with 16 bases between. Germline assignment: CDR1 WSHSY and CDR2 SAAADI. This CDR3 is CASSESIRTVGYTF. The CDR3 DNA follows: TGCGCCAGCAGTGAGTCGATCAGGACAGTAGGATACACCTTC.

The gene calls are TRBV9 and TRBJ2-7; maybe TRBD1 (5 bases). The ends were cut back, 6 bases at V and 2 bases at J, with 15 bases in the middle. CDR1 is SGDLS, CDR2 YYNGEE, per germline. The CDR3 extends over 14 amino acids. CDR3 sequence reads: CASTPRDRAYEQYF. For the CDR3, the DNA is TGTGCCAGCACCCCACGCGACAGAGCCTACGAGCAGTACTTC.

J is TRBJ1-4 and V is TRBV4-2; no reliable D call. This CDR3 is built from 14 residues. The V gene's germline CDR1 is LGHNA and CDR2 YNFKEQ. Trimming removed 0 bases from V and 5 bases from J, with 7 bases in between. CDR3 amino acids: CASSQERLNEKLFF. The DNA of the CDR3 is TGTGCCAGCAGCCAAGAGAGGTTGAATGAAAAACTGTTTTTT.

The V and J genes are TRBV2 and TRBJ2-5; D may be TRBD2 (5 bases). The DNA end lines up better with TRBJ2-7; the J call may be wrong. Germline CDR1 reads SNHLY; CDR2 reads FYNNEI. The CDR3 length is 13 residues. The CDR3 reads CASSQSGTYEQYF. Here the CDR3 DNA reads TGTGCCAGCAGTCAATCGGGAACCTACGAGCAGTACTTC.

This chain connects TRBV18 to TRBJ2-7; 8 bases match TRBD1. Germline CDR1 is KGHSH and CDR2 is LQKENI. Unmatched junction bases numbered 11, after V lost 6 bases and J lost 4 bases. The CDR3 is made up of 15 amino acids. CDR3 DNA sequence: TGTGCCAGCTCTTACGGACAGGGTGGGGGTTACGAGCAGTACTTC. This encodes CASSYGQGGGYEQYF.